This paragraph reports one T cell receptor beta chain. The entry originates in a study of T cell changes during pregnancy in multiple sclerosis. This CDR3 is built from 17 residues. Clones were read by immunoSEQ multiplex PCR, and TCRdb kept only the in-frame ones, dropping some. The data contain fewer than 35,000 clones, approximately 91% of them seen just once; the ten biggest clones take up roughly 2.8%. This material consisted of CD4+ T cells from peripheral blood mononuclear cells, taken in the third trimester of pregnancy. The sequence derives from a female donor in good health, enrolled as a control in a pregnancy study. The chain carries TRBV12-2 and TRBJ2-7; the table gives TRBD2 as D, unverified against the DNA. TRBV12-2 is reported as a pseudogene. The DNA of the CDR3 is TGTGCAAGTCGCTTACTCGTAGGCGGACTCCCCACCTACGAGCAGTACTTC. It yields the protein CASRLLVGGLPTYEQYF.